Shown below are 2 T cell receptor beta chains from a single sample sequenced in a study of post-analysis software for immune sequencing data. Study results and caveats: Among 5 or 6 TRBV segments more frequent in patients than controls were TRBV5-6, TRBV5-1 and TRBV20-1.

Presence of unique molecular identifiers characterized the TCR beta cDNA libraries. From the PCR reads, TCRdb called clonotypes with MiXCR, one entry per CDR3 protein. Of about 820,000 distinct CDR3 sequences in the sample, 53% were seen once. No antigen has been assigned to these receptors. Sample: blood. These receptors were taken from a girl aged 5 to 17 with multiple sclerosis.

The CDR3 DNA reads TGCAGTGCTAGAGCCGGGACTAGCGGGTACGAGCAGTACTTC. Translating it yields CSARAGTSGYEQYF. This chain joins TRBV20-1 and TRBJ2-4; 12 bases map to TRBD2. The J call may be faulty, since TRBJ2-7 better matches the DNA end. The CDR3 extends over 14 amino acids. Germline CDR1 DFQATT, CDR2 SNEGSKA (reference sequence).

This clonotype was seen more than once but under ten times. The V and J genes are TRBV7-9 and TRBJ1-1; D unclear. The CDR3 sequence is 13 residues long. V was pared by 1 base and J by 1 base, with 4 bases between. Germline V lookup: CDR1 SEHNR, CDR2 FQNEAQ (reference sequence). CDR3 region: CASSLEANTEAFF. The CDR3 nucleotides are TGTGCCAGCAGCTTAGAAGCGAACACTGAAGCTTTCTTT.